This T cell receptor beta chain is drawn from a study of CD8 T cells in ankylosing spondylitis. Study outcomes and limitations: Disease-linked clones reportedly concentrated significantly in matched ankylosing spondylitis synovial fluid. It appeared that ankylosing spondylitis blood was characterized by a TCR beta motif of eight highly homologous variants.

V lost 1 base to trimming and J lost 1 base, with 8 bases between them. The germline gives CDR1 SGHRS, CDR2 YFSETQ. The CDR3 extends over 14 amino acids. There are many counts of this clonotype. The antigen is not known. In making TCR beta libraries, quantitative 5'-RACE with molecular barcodes was used. TCRdb redid the calling of the 5' RACE reads with MiXCR, one entry per CDR3 protein. The sample consists of 150,000 to 200,000 distinct CDR3 sequences, about a third of them appearing once. The receptor was derived from a male donor with ankylosing spondylitis. Specimen: synovial fluid, either unsorted or a sorted T cell fraction (not recorded which). This chain connects TRBV5-1 to TRBJ1-1; no definite D call. The CDR3 DNA reads TGCGCCAGCAGCTTGTCTGGGTGGAACACTGAAGCTTTCTTT. Encoded protein: CASSLSGWNTEAFF.